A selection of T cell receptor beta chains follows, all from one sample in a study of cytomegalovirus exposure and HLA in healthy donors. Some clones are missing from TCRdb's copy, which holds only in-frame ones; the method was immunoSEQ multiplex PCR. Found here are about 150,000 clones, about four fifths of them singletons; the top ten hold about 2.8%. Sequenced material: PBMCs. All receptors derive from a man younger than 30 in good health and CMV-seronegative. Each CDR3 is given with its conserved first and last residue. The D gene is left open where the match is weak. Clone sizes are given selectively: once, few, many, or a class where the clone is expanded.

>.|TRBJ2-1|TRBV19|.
CASSPPGVSPYNEQFF
TGTGCCAGTAGCCCTCCGGGAGTGAGTCCCTACAATGAGCAGTTCTTC
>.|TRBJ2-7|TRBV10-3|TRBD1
CAISGTGSGEYF
TGTGCCATCAGTGGGACAGGGTCGGGAGAGTACTTC
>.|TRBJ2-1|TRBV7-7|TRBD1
CASSPDRGLSNEQFF
TGTGCCAGCAGCCCGGACAGGGGGTTATCCAATGAGCAGTTCTTC
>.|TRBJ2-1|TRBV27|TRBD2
CASSPQRGSFNEQFF
TGTGCCAGCAGTCCTCAGCGGGGGTCTTTCAATGAGCAGTTCTTC
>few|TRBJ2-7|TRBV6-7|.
CASSYSKTQGPHEQYF
TGTGCCAGCAGTTACTCGAAAACCCAGGGCCCCCACGAGCAGTACTTC
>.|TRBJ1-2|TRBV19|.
CASSIGQGWNGYTF
TGTGCCAGTAGTATAGGTCAGGGCTGGAATGGCTACACCTTC
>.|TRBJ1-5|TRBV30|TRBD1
CAWSPTGGYGGNQPQHF
TGTGCCTGGAGTCCCACAGGGGGCTATGGGGGCAATCAGCCCCAGCATTTT
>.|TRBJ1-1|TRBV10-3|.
CAISESSGAGTEAFF
TGTGCCATCAGTGAGTCTTCCGGGGCGGGGACTGAAGCTTTCTTT
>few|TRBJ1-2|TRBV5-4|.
CASSQQGYGYTF
TGTGCCAGCAGCCAACAGGGCTATGGCTACACCTTC
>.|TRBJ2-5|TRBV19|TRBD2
CASTLAGSPRGVYF
TGTGCCAGTACACTAGCGGGGTCCCCAAGAGGGGTGTACTTC
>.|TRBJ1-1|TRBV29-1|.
CSVARPEAFF
TGCAGCGTTGCTCGTCCTGAAGCTTTCTTT
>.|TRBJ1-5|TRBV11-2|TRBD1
CASSLGQGGHQPQHF
TGTGCCAGCAGCCTCGGACAGGGTGGGCATCAGCCCCAGCATTTT
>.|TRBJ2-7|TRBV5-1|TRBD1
CASSFDRASHEQYF
TGCGCCAGCAGCTTTGACAGGGCTTCTCACGAGCAGTACTTC
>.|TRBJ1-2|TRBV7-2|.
CASTTAGEHGYTF
TGTGCCAGCACCACCGCAGGGGAGCATGGCTACACCTTC
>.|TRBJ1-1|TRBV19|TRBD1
CASSILTTGPTEAFF
TGTGCCAGTAGTATTCTAACGACAGGGCCAACTGAAGCTTTCTTT
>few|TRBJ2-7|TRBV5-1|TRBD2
CASSLAGVRSYEQYF
TGCGCCAGCAGTCTAGCGGGGGTTCGCTCCTACGAGCAGTACTTC
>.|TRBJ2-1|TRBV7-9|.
CASSLVTPQGHEQFF
TGTGCCAGCAGCTTAGTTACGCCACAGGGCCACGAGCAGTTCTTC
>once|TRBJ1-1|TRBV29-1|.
CSAWTRGAREAFF
TGCAGCGCCTGGACCAGGGGTGCGAGAGAAGCTTTCTTT
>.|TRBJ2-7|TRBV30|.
CAWSIPGTSYSYEQYF
TGTGCCTGGAGTATCCCCGGGACATCCTACTCCTACGAGCAGTACTTC
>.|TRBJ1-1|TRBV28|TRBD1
CASSSLTGLNEAFF
TGTGCCAGCAGTTCCCTGACAGGGCTTAATGAAGCTTTCTTT
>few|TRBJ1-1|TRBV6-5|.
CASSYTIRNTEAFF
TGTGCCAGCAGTTACACAATCCGGAACACTGAAGCTTTCTTT
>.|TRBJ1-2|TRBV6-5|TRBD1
CASSRTGNLGYTF
TGTGCCAGCAGTCGGACAGGGAACTTGGGCTACACCTTC
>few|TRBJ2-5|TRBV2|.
CASSPQETQYF
TGTGCCAGCAGCCCGCAAGAGACCCAGTACTTC
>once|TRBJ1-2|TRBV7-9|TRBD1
CASSLTGGEGNGYTF
TGTGCCAGCAGCTTGACAGGGGGCGAGGGGAATGGCTACACCTTC
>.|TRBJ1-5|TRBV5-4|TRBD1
CASSKDRGQPQHF
TGTGCCAGCAGCAAGGACAGGGGCCAGCCCCAGCATTTT
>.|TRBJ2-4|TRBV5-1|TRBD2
CASAGLAGVQNSQYF
TGCGCCAGCGCCGGACTAGCGGGGGTACAAAACAGTCAGTACTTC
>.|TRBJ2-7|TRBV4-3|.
CASSRADSSSYEQYF
TGCGCCAGCAGCCGAGCGGACAGTTCCTCCTACGAGCAGTACTTC
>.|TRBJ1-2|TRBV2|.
CASSWTATPFGYTF
TGTGCCAGCAGCTGGACAGCCACTCCTTTTGGCTACACCTTC
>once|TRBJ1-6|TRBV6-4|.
CASSPTGSGNSPLHF
TGTGCCAGCAGTCCTACAGGGTCGGGAAATTCACCCCTCCACTTT
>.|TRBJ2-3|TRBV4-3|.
CASSQDWGASTDTQYF
TGCGCCAGCAGCCAAGATTGGGGAGCTAGCACAGATACGCAGTATTTT
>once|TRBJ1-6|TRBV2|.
CASSEARSRSPLHF
TGTGCCAGCAGTGAAGCACGGAGTCGTTCACCCCTCCACTTT
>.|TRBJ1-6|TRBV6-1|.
CASSELRGISPLHF
TGTGCCAGCAGTGAACTGCGGGGAATTTCACCCCTCCACTTT
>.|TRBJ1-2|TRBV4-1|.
CASSQGILGHENYGYTF
TGCGCCAGCAGCCAAGGGATTCTGGGACACGAGAACTATGGCTACACCTTC
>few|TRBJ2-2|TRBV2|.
CASSGQNTGELFF
TGTGCCAGCAGTGGACAGAACACCGGGGAGCTGTTTTTT
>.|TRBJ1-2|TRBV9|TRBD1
CASSVVIQGYDYGYTF
TGTGCCAGCAGCGTAGTCATACAGGGGTACGACTATGGCTACACCTTC
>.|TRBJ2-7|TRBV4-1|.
CASSQAPERVYEQYF
TGCGCCAGCAGCCAAGCCCCGGAGAGGGTGTACGAGCAGTACTTC
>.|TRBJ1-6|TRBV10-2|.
CASSDTRGRDSPLHF
TGCGCCAGCAGTGATACAAGGGGGAGGGATTCACCCCTCCACTTT
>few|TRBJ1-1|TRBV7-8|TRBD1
CASSLPGTGRSTEAFF
TGTGCCAGCAGCTTACCTGGGACAGGGAGAAGCACTGAAGCTTTCTTT
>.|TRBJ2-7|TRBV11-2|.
CASTPVPSHEQYF
TGTGCCAGCACACCGGTCCCTAGCCACGAGCAGTACTTC
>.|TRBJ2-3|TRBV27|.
CASSPFELRTDTQYF
TGTGCCAGCAGCCCTTTCGAGTTACGCACAGATACGCAGTATTTT
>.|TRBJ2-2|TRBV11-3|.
CASSSFRGGGTGELFF
TGTGCCAGCAGCTCGTTTCGAGGGGGGGGCACCGGGGAGCTGTTTTTT
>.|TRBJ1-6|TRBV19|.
CASSPGKRTPPLHF
TGTGCCAGTAGTCCCGGGAAGCGGACCCCACCCCTCCACTTT
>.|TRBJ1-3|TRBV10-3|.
CAISESKQGPGNTIYF
TGTGCCATCAGTGAGTCAAAGCAGGGCCCTGGAAACACCATATATTTT
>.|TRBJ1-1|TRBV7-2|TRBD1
CASSLRGQGNTEAFF
TGTGCCAGCAGCTTAAGGGGACAGGGGAACACTGAAGCTTTCTTT
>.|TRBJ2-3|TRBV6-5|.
CASSYSALDTQYF
TGTGCCAGCAGTTACTCTGCGTTGGATACGCAGTATTTT
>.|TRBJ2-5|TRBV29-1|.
CSVDSPGAQETQYF
TGCAGCGTTGATAGTCCAGGGGCCCAAGAGACCCAGTACTTC
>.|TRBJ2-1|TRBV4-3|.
CASSPRQGGSYNEQFF
TGCGCCAGCAGCCCCCGTCAGGGCGGCTCCTACAATGAGCAGTTCTTC
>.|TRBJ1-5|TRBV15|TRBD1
CATKAESYLDRDNQPQHF
TGTGCCACTAAAGCAGAATCCTACCTAGACAGGGACAATCAGCCCCAGCATTTT